The present T cell receptor (beta chain) was sequenced within a study of blood T cells in healthy people across ages. Broader study findings: Roughly linear age-related decline in beta diversity appeared, significant by age 40.

Alongside a J-beta primer mix, a sample-barcoded 5' primer served in a second PCR lasting roughly 7 to 12 cycles. Any given sample supplied a minimum of 2.5 million CDR3-containing paired-end reads. TCRdb used MiXCR to reprocess the 5' RACE reads, holding one entry per CDR3 protein. The sample holds hundreds of thousands of distinct CDR3 sequences, about 45% seen once. As to this clonotype: Its antigen remains unidentified.

Germline V lookup: CDR1 SQVTM, CDR2 ANQGSEA. The CDR3 sequence is 14 residues long. V was trimmed by 4 bases and J by 2 bases, leaving 15 bases between them. This TCR derives from a man at least 80 years old in good health. Specimen: blood. The genes are TRBV29-1 and TRBJ2-7; D is perhaps TRBD2 (6 bases). CDR3 protein: CSVVEIGRTYEQYF. CDR3 coding DNA: TGCAGCGTTGTCGAGATAGGGAGGACCTACGAGCAGTACTTC.